This T cell receptor (beta chain) was recovered during a study of CD8 T cells in ankylosing spondylitis. The CDR3 covers 15 residues. V dropped 3 bases and J dropped 9; count of bases not matched to a gene: 10. Germline V gene data show CDR1 as KGHDR and CDR2 as SFDVKD. Study-wide results and caveats: Before this, some motif variants had been reported in reactive arthritis synovial fluid and blood.

This clonotype appeared a few times. Its antigen is not known. TCRdb re-analysed the 5' RACE reads in MiXCR, keeping a single row per CDR3 protein. The sample carries about 90,000 distinct CDR3 sequences, roughly 27% recorded once. This sequence was found in a male donor with ankylosing spondylitis or in good health (not recorded which). Sequences were obtained from blood, either unsorted or a sorted T cell fraction (not recorded which). V gene TRBV24-1 combines with J gene TRBJ2-1; 7 nucleotides match TRBD2. The CDR3 sequence: CATSDVTDTGGEQFF. DNA for the CDR3: TGTGCCACCAGTGATGTGACAGACACGGGGGGTGAGCAGTTCTTC.